Shown below are 29 T cell receptor beta chains from a single sample sequenced in a study of shared clonotypes between healthy human individuals. Repertoires were generated with immunoSEQ multiplex PCR, while TCRdb's copy carries only in-frame clones and drops some. Of approximately 1,000,000 clones in the sample, approximately 75% were seen once. Input material: memory CD4+ T cells from PBMCs. Subset noted: CD45RA-negative fraction. Receptors originate from a man younger than 30 in good health. Some clones in this sample may be carry-over from other donors' samples.

Regarding this clone: Germline and junction disagree at one end, which may indicate a read error. The V and J genes are TRBV30 and TRBJ1-2, with unresolved D. This CDR3 comprises 10 residues. From germline, CDR1 is GTSNPN and CDR2 SVGIG (reference sequence). The CDR3 sequence is CAWSERLVSF. The CDR3 region has the DNA TGTGCCTGGAGTGAGAGACTAGTCTCTTTC.

This clone was detected only once. The rearrangement links TRBV2 to TRBJ1-5; a possible D gene is TRBD1 (5 bases). The CDR3 extends over 14 amino acids. Looked up from germline, CDR1 is SNHLY and CDR2 is FYNNEI. Between the trimmed V and J ends, which lost 8 bases and 7 bases, there was a span of 18 bases. The CDR3 sequence is CASSGEGRGQPQHF. CDR3 in DNA: TGTGCCAGCTCTGGGGAGGGGAGAGGGCAGCCCCAGCATTTT.

The rearrangement links TRBV4-1 to TRBJ2-2; no definite D call. The V gene's germline CDR1 is MGHRA and CDR2 YSYEKL. The ends were cut back, 2 bases at V and 3 bases at J, with 10 bases in the middle. The length of the CDR3 is 15 residues. The CDR3 sequence is CASSQTFRDTGELFF. DNA for the CDR3: TGCGCCAGCAGCCAAACCTTTCGAGACACCGGGGAGCTGTTTTTT.

This chain uses TRBV18 with TRBJ2-7, with D unclear. V shed 3 bases and J shed 3 bases, with 12 bases lying between them. The germline gives CDR1 KGHSH, CDR2 LQKENI. The CDR3 runs to 14 residues. CDR3 DNA sequence: TGTGCCAGCTCACCCCCGGACGGCTTCTACGAGCAGTACTTC. This gives the protein CASSPPDGFYEQYF.

The J gene is TRBJ1-2, the V gene TRBV28; D unclear. Trimming pared 6 bases from V and 7 bases from J, leaving 18 bases between. Germline V gene sequence: CDR1 MDHEN, CDR2 SYDVKM. CDR3 length equals 14 residues. CDR3 amino acids: CASRTSRAWSGYTF. In DNA form, the CDR3 reads TGTGCCAGCAGAACAAGTAGGGCCTGGAGTGGCTACACCTTC.

The chain's CDR3 is CASSGRRTTNYGYTF. CDR3 DNA: TGTGCCAGCAGTGGGAGACGGACCACTAACTATGGCTACACCTTC. The gene calls are TRBV6-1 and TRBJ1-2; D is unclear. V lost 4 bases to trimming and J lost 0 bases, with 12 bases between them. Germline values: CDR1 MNHNS, CDR2 SASEGT. CDR3 length: 15 amino acids.

Worth noting for this clone: The same CDR3 is also encoded by other DNA sequences in this sample. The chain is built from TRBV30 and TRBJ1-1, with D possibly being TRBD1 (6 bases). The germline CDR1 and CDR2 sequences are GTSNPN and SVGIG (reference sequence). V lost 2 bases and J 1 base, leaving 17 bases between the germline ends. The CDR3 has 16 amino acids. In DNA, the CDR3 is TGTGCCTGGAGTCCGAAGGACAGTCGTGGGAACACTGAAGCTTTCTTT. Its protein product is CAWSPKDSRGNTEAFF.

This chain joins TRBV5-1 and TRBJ2-7, with D possibly being TRBD1 (8 bases). V gave up 4 bases and J gave up 6 bases, with 17 bases separating them. Germline V gene lookup returns CDR1 SGHRS and CDR2 YFSETQ. This CDR3 has 14 residues. Here the CDR3 reads CASSGGTGGGEQYF. The CDR3 DNA is TGCGCCAGCAGCGGCGGGACAGGCGGGGGCGAGCAGTACTTC. The entire variable domain, with the rest obtained from reference TRBV5-1 and TRBJ2-7, is as follows: KAGVTQTPRYLIKTRGQQVTLSCSPISGHRSVSWYQQTPGQGLQFLFEYFSETQRNKGNFPGRFSGRQFSNSRSEMNVSTLELGDSALYLCASSGGTGGGEQYFGPGTRLTVT.

The chain has TRBV19 and TRBJ1-3; D unclear. Trimming cost V 5 bases and J 4 bases, with 9 bases left between them. This CDR3 has 13 amino acids. Germline V gives CDR1 LNHDA, CDR2 SQIVND (reference sequence). The CDR3 DNA is TGTGCCAGTAGTTTTAGGACGGGAAACACCATATATTTT. Translating it yields CASSFRTGNTIYF.

CDR3: CASSLASRGSRLFF. CDR3 nucleotides: TGTGCCAGCAGCTTGGCCTCCAGGGGAAGTAGACTGTTTTTT. The gene calls are TRBV7-8 and TRBJ1-4, with D perhaps TRBD1 (6 bases). Trimming pared 3 bases from V and 13 bases from J, leaving 18 bases between. Looked up from germline, CDR1 is SGHVS and CDR2 is FQNEAQ. This CDR3 spans 14 amino acids.

The V and J genes are TRBV15 and TRBJ2-3; D uncertain. The CDR3 contains 14 residues. Between the trimmed V and J ends, which lost 5 bases and 1 base, there was a span of 10 bases. Germline CDR1 is LNHNV and CDR2 is YYDKDF (reference sequence). The chain's CDR3 is CATSAHRGTDTQYF. In DNA form, the CDR3 reads TGTGCCACCAGCGCACATAGGGGCACAGATACGCAGTATTTT.

The rearrangement joins TRBV19 to TRBJ2-3; D unclear. CDR1 is LNHDA and CDR2 is SQIVND in the germline V gene (reference sequence). The CDR3 contains 14 residues. The V end was cut by 9 bases, the J end by 3 bases, with 16 bases between. CDR3 sequence (DNA): TGTGCCAGCGGCGTCCGAATCGGTACAGATACGCAGTATTTT. Protein: CASGVRIGTDTQYF.

The gene calls are TRBV5-6 and TRBJ1-2, with a possible D match to TRBD1 (6 bases). The CDR3 is 15 residues long. Germline V gene data show CDR1 as SGHDT and CDR2 as YYEEEE. Between the trimmed V and J ends, which lost 0 bases and 6 bases, there was a span of 15 bases. The CDR3 sequence is CASSLVMVGGHGYTF. In DNA, the CDR3 is TGTGCCAGCAGCTTGGTTATGGTAGGGGGACATGGCTACACCTTC.

The V gene is TRBV7-8, the J gene TRBJ2-1; 7 bases align to TRBD2. The CDR3 is 16 residues long. The germline gives CDR1 SGHVS, CDR2 FQNEAQ. The V gene end was trimmed by 8 bases and the J gene end by 0 bases; junction bases not matched to a gene: 10. CDR3 nucleotides: TGTGCCAGCTGGCCATGGGGGAGGGGCTCCTACAATGAGCAGTTCTTC. As protein: CASWPWGRGSYNEQFF.

As to this clone: The same CDR3 can be traced to other DNA sequences in this sample. CDR3 amino acids: CASSLAGQLNYGYTF. CDR3 DNA: TGTGCCAGCAGCTTAGCGGGACAGCTAAACTATGGCTACACCTTC. V gene TRBV7-2 combines with J gene TRBJ1-2; 7 nucleotides match TRBD1. The junction had 3 bases not matched to a gene; V was cut back by 0 bases and J by 2 bases. The V gene's germline CDR1 is SGHTA and CDR2 FQGNSA. The CDR3 spans 15 residues.

This chain joins TRBV7-2 and TRBJ1-2, with D possibly matching TRBD1 (5 bases). The CDR3 is 14 amino acids. V shed 5 bases and J shed 4 bases, with 14 bases lying between them. Germline CDR1 reads SGHTA; CDR2 reads FQGNSA. The CDR3 DNA reads as TGTGCCAGCAGCCCAAGGGACGTTCTCTATGGCTACACCTTC. Translated: CASSPRDVLYGYTF.

The gene calls are TRBV15 and TRBJ1-2; D is ambiguous. This CDR3 comprises 14 residues. V was pared by 2 bases and J by 3 bases, with 10 bases between. Germline V gives CDR1 LNHNV, CDR2 YYDKDF (reference sequence). CDR3 residues: CATSRWLGHYGYTF. CDR3 DNA: TGTGCCACCAGCAGATGGTTGGGTCACTATGGCTACACCTTC.

This clone was seen only a few times. V gene TRBV28 combines with J gene TRBJ1-1; D unresolved. V lost 2 bases, J lost 8 bases, and 12 bases lay in between. The CDR3 consists of 13 residues. CDR1 and CDR2 from the germline V gene are MDHEN and SYDVKM. CDR3 loop: CASSLGLSREAFF. The CDR3, as DNA: TGTGCCAGCAGTTTAGGCCTGAGTAGGGAAGCTTTCTTT.

The chain uses TRBV7-6 and TRBJ2-7, with 7 bases aligning to TRBD1. V lost 5 bases to trimming and J lost 3 bases; unmatched junction nucleotides: 10. Germline V gene sequence: CDR1 SGHVS, CDR2 FNYEAQ. The CDR3 totals 15 residues. The CDR3 protein is CASSRDSGGIYEQYF. In DNA form, the CDR3 reads TGTGCCAGCAGCAGAGACTCAGGGGGTATCTACGAGCAGTACTTC.

V usage is TRBV27 and J usage is TRBJ2-7; 7 bases align to TRBD2. Germline CDR1 and CDR2: MNHEY and SMNVEV (reference sequence). V lost 5 bases to trimming and J lost 3 bases; unmatched junction nucleotides: 7. The CDR3 spans 14 residues. CDR3 amino acids: CASSRIAGIYEQYF. As DNA, the CDR3 is TGTGCCAGCAGTCGCATAGCGGGTATCTACGAGCAGTACTTC.

The chain couples TRBV5-1 to TRBJ2-1; D is perhaps TRBD2 (6 bases). Germline V gene data show CDR1 as SGHRS and CDR2 as YFSETQ. V lost 0 bases, J lost 9 bases, and 16 bases lay in between. The CDR3 extends over 15 amino acids. CDR3 nucleotides: TGCGCCAGCAGCTTGGGTACTAGCACCGGGGGTGAGCAGTTCTTC. Protein product: CASSLGTSTGGEQFF.

The chain combines TRBV6-4 with TRBJ1-2, with D uncertain. This CDR3 contains 12 residues. From germline, CDR1 is MRHNA and CDR2 SNTAGT. V was trimmed by 2 bases and J by 7 bases, leaving 8 bases between them. The CDR3 here is CASSDGSTGYTF. In DNA form, the CDR3 reads TGTGCCAGCAGTGACGGGAGCACTGGCTACACCTTC.

The gene calls are TRBV28 and TRBJ2-1; D remains ambiguous. CDR1 is MDHEN and CDR2 is SYDVKM in the germline V gene. CDR3 size: 11 residues. Trimming left V 7 bases short and J 8 bases short, with 9 bases between. The CDR3 DNA reads TGTGCCAGCACTGTAGAGGATGAGCAGTTCTTC. Encoded protein: CASTVEDEQFF.

The V call is TRBV6-6, the J call TRBJ2-7; 8 positions agree with TRBD1. V gave up 6 bases and J gave up 0 bases; unmatched junction bases: 7. The germline V gene has CDR1 MNHNY and CDR2 SVGAGI (reference sequence). The CDR3 has 15 residues. The CDR3 is CASSTQGASSYEQYF. The CDR3 coding sequence is TGTGCCAGCAGCACCCAGGGGGCGAGCTCCTACGAGCAGTACTTC.

This chain uses TRBV5-4 with TRBJ2-5, with 8 nucleotides matching TRBD1. This CDR3 spans 14 amino acids. V gave up 4 bases and J gave up 5 bases; unmatched junction bases: 7. Germline CDR1 SGHNT, CDR2 YYREEE (reference sequence). CDR3 sequence: CASSTTGVVETQYF. The CDR3 DNA follows: TGTGCCAGCAGCACGACAGGGGTGGTGGAGACCCAGTACTTC.

The chain combines TRBV2 with TRBJ2-7; D unresolved. The CDR3 consists of 15 residues. Germline CDR1 reads SNHLY; CDR2 reads FYNNEI. V was cut by 4 bases and J by 2 bases, with 15 bases left in between. DNA of the CDR3: TGTGCCAGCAGTGGTGGGCAGCAAAGAGCCTACGAGCAGTACTTC. Translation gives CASSGGQQRAYEQYF.

The V gene is TRBV10-3, the J gene TRBJ2-7; no reliable D call. V lost 2 bases, J lost 1 base, and 6 bases lay in between. Germline V gives CDR1 ENHRY, CDR2 SYGVKD. The CDR3 runs 13 residues. This CDR3 is CAISEQASYEQYF. CDR3 coding DNA: TGTGCCATCAGTGAGCAGGCATCCTACGAGCAGTACTTC.

The genes are TRBV5-1 and TRBJ2-3; 9 positions agree with TRBD1. CDR1 SGHRS and CDR2 YFSETQ come from the germline V gene. The CDR3 loop spans 17 amino acids. V shed 3 bases, J shed 6 bases, and the junction held 14 bases outside the gene matches. The CDR3 loop is CASSSGTGLINTDTQYF. Here the CDR3 DNA reads TGCGCCAGCAGCTCCGGGACAGGGTTAATCAACACCGATACGCAGTATTTT.

The chain joins TRBV14 to TRBJ2-5, with D tentatively TRBD1 (6 bases). This CDR3 has 14 residues. The germline V gene encodes CDR1 SGHDN and CDR2 FVKESK. Deletions cut 4 bases from V and 2 bases from J, with 11 bases between. In DNA form, the CDR3 reads TGTGCCAGCAGCCGCGGACAGATACAAGAGACCCAGTACTTC. Encoded protein: CASSRGQIQETQYF.